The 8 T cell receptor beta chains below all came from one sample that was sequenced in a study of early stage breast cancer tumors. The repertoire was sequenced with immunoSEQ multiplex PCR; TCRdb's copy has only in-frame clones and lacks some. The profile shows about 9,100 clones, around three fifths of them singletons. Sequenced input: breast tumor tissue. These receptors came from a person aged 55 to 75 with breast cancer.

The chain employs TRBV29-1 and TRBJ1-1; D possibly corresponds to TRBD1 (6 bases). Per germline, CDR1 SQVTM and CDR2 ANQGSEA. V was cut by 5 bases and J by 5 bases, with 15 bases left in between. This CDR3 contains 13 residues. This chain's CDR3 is CSVTWGGWTEAFF. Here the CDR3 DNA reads TGCAGCGTTACATGGGGGGGCTGGACTGAAGCTTTCTTT.

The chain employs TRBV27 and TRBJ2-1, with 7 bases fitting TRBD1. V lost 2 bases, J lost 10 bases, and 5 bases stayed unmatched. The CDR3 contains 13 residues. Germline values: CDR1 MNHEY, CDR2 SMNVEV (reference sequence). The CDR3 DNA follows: TGTGCCAGCAGTTTAGGAACAGGGGTCGAGCAGTTCTTC. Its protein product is CASSLGTGVEQFF.

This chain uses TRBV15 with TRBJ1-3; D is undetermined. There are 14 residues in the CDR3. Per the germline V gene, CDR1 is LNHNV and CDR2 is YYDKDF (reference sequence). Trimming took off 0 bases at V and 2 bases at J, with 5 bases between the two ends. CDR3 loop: CATSRDTTGNTIYF. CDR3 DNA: TGTGCCACCAGCAGAGATACGACTGGAAACACCATATATTTT. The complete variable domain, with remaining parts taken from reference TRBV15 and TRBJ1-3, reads DAMVIQNPRYQVTQFGKPVTLSCSQTLNHNVMYWYQQKSSQAPKLLFHYYDKDFNNEADTPDNFQSRRPNTSFCFLDIRSPGLGDTAMYLCATSRDTTGNTIYFGEGSWLTVV.

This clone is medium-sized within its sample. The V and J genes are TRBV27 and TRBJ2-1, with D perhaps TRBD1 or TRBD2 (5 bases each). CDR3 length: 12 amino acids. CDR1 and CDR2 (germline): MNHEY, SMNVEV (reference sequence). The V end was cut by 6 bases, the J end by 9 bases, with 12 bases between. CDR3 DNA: TGTGCCAGCAGCCTTGAGGGGCGTGAGCAGTTCTTC. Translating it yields CASSLEGREQFF.

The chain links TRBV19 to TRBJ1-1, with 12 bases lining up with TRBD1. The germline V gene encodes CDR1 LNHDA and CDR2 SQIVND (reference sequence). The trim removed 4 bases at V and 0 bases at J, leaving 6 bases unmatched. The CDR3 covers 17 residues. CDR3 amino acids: CASSKGTGGLMNTEAFF. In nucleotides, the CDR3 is TGTGCCAGTAGTAAGGGGACAGGGGGCTTGATGAACACTGAAGCTTTCTTT.

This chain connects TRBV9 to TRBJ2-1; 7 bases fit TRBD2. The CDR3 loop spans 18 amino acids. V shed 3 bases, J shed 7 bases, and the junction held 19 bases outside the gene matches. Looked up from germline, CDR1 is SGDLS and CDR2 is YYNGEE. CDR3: CASSAPRDGPRGVNEQFF. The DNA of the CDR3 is TGTGCCAGCAGCGCACCGCGGGACGGGCCCCGGGGGGTGAATGAGCAGTTCTTC.

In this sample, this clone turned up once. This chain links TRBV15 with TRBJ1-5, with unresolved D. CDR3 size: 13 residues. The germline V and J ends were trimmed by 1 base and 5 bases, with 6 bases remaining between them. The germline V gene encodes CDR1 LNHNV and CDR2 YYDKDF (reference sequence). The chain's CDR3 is CATSRVRDQPQHF. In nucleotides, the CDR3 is TGTGCCACCAGCAGAGTCCGGGATCAGCCCCAGCATTTT.

The CDR3 region is CATSSDLRDTQYF. CDR3 nucleotides: TGTGCCACCAGCAGCGATTTAAGGGATACGCAGTATTTT. The chain recombines TRBV15 with TRBJ2-3; D remains unclear. The CDR3 extends over 13 amino acids. Between the trimmed V and J ends, which lost 3 bases and 6 bases, there was a span of 10 bases. Germline V lookup: CDR1 LNHNV, CDR2 YYDKDF (reference sequence).